Given below is one TCR beta chain in context. This entry is derived from a study of blood T cell repertoires in COVID-19. The table came from immunoSEQ multiplex PCR; TCRdb's copy has only in-frame clones and leaves some out. The sample consists of 200,000 to 250,000 clones, around four fifths of them appearing once. V dropped 0 bases and J dropped 6 bases, with 20 bases sitting between them. The CDR3 is made up of 17 amino acids. Germline assignment: CDR1 MNHEY and CDR2 SVGEGT. What was sequenced was peripheral blood. V is TRBV6-2 or TRBV6-3 and J is TRBJ1-1, with D perhaps matching TRBD1 (5 bases). The origin of this receptor is a man between 25 and 39 years old with active or convalescent COVID-19. CDR3 in amino acids: CASSYSTVGESGAEAFF. The CDR3 coding sequence is TGTGCCAGCAGTTACTCGACAGTTGGGGAATCTGGCGCTGAAGCTTTCTTT.